Below are 23 T cell receptor beta chains sequenced from a single sample in a study of cytomegalovirus exposure and HLA in healthy donors (dated by TCRdb to about 2017). The method was the immunoSEQ multiplex PCR assay. For the multiplex PCR, a mixture combining 60 forward primers for TCR Vbeta segments and 13 reverse primers for TCR Jbeta segments was used. Entries here come from immuneACCESS through TCRdb and include only in-frame sequences with V and J called. Some clones fail to appear in such tables; in the studies checked, an unresolved V gene covers under half of the shortfall, and the cause of the remainder is unknown. This sample lists 80,000 to 100,000 clones; 79% were detected once. The ten largest clones add up to less than 3.5% of the sample. The sample consisted of PBMCs. All receptors derive from a male donor in good health and CMV-seropositive.

The chain is built from TRBV5-1 and TRBJ1-6, with 7 bases lining up with TRBD1. Germline values: CDR1 SGHRS, CDR2 YFSETQ. The length of the CDR3 is 17 residues. The V and J ends lost 3 bases and 0 bases, in that order; junction bases with no gene match: 6. The CDR3 sequence is CASSSQGDSSYNSPLHF. CDR3 in DNA: TGCGCCAGCAGCTCCCAGGGGGACAGCTCCTATAATTCACCCCTCCACTTT.

This clone is a singleton in its sample. The rearrangement links TRBV18 to TRBJ1-2; no clear D gene. The CDR3 sequence is 14 residues long. The germline V gene encodes CDR1 KGHSH and CDR2 LQKENI. V lost 1 base and J 6 bases, leaving 12 bases between the germline ends. The CDR3 bases are TGTGCCAGCTCACCACGCCGATCTGCGGATGGCTACACCTTC. This translates into CASSPRRSADGYTF.

This chain links TRBV5-1 with TRBJ2-1, with TRBD2 matching 7 bases. Germline lookup yields CDR1 SGHRS and CDR2 YFSETQ. The CDR3 extends over 16 amino acids. V was pared by 4 bases and J by 6 bases, with 13 bases of the junction left unmatched. CDR3 sequence: CASSPPRAGVLNEQFF. The CDR3 coding sequence is TGCGCCAGCAGCCCGCCCAGGGCGGGGGTGCTCAATGAGCAGTTCTTC.

The J gene is TRBJ2-7, the V gene TRBV27; the match to TRBD2 covers 8 bases. The CDR3 totals 14 residues. CDR1 MNHEY and CDR2 SMNVEV come from the germline V gene (reference sequence). The V and J ends lost 6 bases and 5 bases, in that order; junction bases with no gene match: 9. CDR3: CASSRLGGADEQYF. The CDR3 DNA reads TGTGCCAGCAGCCGTCTCGGGGGGGCTGACGAGCAGTACTTC.

V gene TRBV19 combines with J gene TRBJ1-2; D not certain. Trimming removed 3 bases from V and 0 bases from J, with 8 bases in between. Germline V lookup: CDR1 LNHDA, CDR2 SQIVND (reference sequence). The CDR3 has 14 residues. The CDR3 DNA reads as TGTGCCAGTAGTATGGGAGTTACTAACTATGGCTACACCTTC. Amino acids: CASSMGVTNYGYTF.

Comment on this clone: One end of the junction varies from germline; a read error may be responsible. The J gene is TRBJ2-3, the V gene TRBV7-7; D perhaps matches TRBD2 (6 bases). The length of the CDR3 is 16 residues. Germline lookup yields CDR1 SSHAT and CDR2 FNYEAQ (reference sequence). The CDR3 loop reads CASSLGVGGVTDTQYF. In DNA, the CDR3 is TGTGCTAGCAGCTTGGGGGTCGGGGGAGTAACAGATACGCAGTATTTT.

V gene TRBV4-1 combines with J gene TRBJ1-2; TRBD1 might be the D (6 bases). The germline V gene has CDR1 MGHRA and CDR2 YSYEKL. The length of the CDR3 is 14 residues. Between the trimmed V and J ends, which lost 0 bases and 14 bases, there was a span of 19 bases. Here the CDR3 reads CASSQDRGRTASTF. The CDR3 nucleotides are TGCGCCAGCAGCCAAGACAGGGGACGGACCGCATCAACCTTC.

This sequence joins TRBV27 and TRBJ1-2; D remains ambiguous. V shed 7 bases and J shed 8 bases, with 23 bases lying between them. Germline lookup yields CDR1 MNHEY and CDR2 SMNVEV (reference sequence). CDR3 length equals 15 residues. Written as DNA, the CDR3 is TGTGCCAGCACTCCGTTGGGCACGGAAAATGCGGGCTACACCTTC. It is translated as CASTPLGTENAGYTF.

The chain recombines TRBV27 with TRBJ1-1; D not resolved. V lost 0 bases and J lost 5, with 10 bases in between. Germline CDR1 is MNHEY and CDR2 is SMNVEV (reference sequence). The CDR3 contains 14 residues. The CDR3 is CASSLSSRYTEAFF. The CDR3 region has the DNA TGTGCCAGCAGTTTATCGAGCAGGTATACTGAAGCTTTCTTT.

The chain carries TRBV5-5 and TRBJ1-2; possibly TRBD1 for D (5 bases). The CDR3 has 14 residues. V lost 4 bases and J lost 3, with 13 bases in between. Germline lookup yields CDR1 SGHKS and CDR2 YYEKEE (reference sequence). Written as DNA, the CDR3 is TGTGCCAGCAGCCCCGTGGGGACTGACTATGGCTACACCTTC. Protein product: CASSPVGTDYGYTF. The entire variable domain, with the rest obtained from reference TRBV5-5 and TRBJ1-2, is as follows: DAGVTQSPTHLIKTRGQQVTLRCSPISGHKSVSWYQQVLGQGPQFIFQYYEKEERGRGNFPDRFSARQFPNYSSELNVNALLLGDSALYLCASSPVGTDYGYTFGSGTRLTVV.

The chain links TRBV25-1 to TRBJ2-3; D is ambiguous. Trimming shortened V by 6 bases and J by 1 base, and 11 bases separated the two germline ends. There are 14 residues in the CDR3. Germline lookup yields CDR1 MGHDK and CDR2 SYGVNS. CDR3 amino acids: CASSSRRGTDTQYF. For the CDR3, the DNA is TGTGCCAGCAGCTCCAGACGGGGCACAGATACGCAGTATTTT. Variable domain in full (rest from reference TRBV25-1 and TRBJ2-3): EADIYQTPRYLVIGTGKKITLECSQTMGHDKMYWYQQDPGMELHLIHYSYGVNSTEKGDLSSESTVSRIRTEHFPLTLESARPSHTSQYLCASSSRRGTDTQYFGPGTRLTVL.

This chain links TRBV9 with TRBJ1-6; possibly TRBD1 for D (6 bases). This CDR3 has 16 amino acids. The germline V gene encodes CDR1 SGDLS and CDR2 YYNGEE. Trimming took off 0 bases at V and 9 bases at J, with 16 bases between the two ends. The CDR3 coding sequence is TGTGCCAGCAGCGTAGGGGGGCAGGGAGATCCTTCACCCCTCCACTTT. It specifies CASSVGGQGDPSPLHF.

CDR3 in DNA: TGCGCCAGCAGCCAAAGCCTGAGATCCTACAATGAGCAGTTCTTC. It translates to CASSQSLRSYNEQFF. V and J are TRBV4-1 and TRBJ2-1; no clear D gene. The germline CDR1 and CDR2 sequences are MGHRA and YSYEKL. Trimming took off 2 bases at V and 1 base at J, with 9 bases between the two ends. The CDR3 has 15 amino acids.

The genes are TRBV9 and TRBJ1-1; unclear D gene. Deletions cut 7 bases from V and 1 base from J, with 14 bases between. The germline V gene encodes CDR1 SGDLS and CDR2 YYNGEE. The CDR3 is made up of 14 amino acids. Here the CDR3 DNA reads TGTGCCAGCGACAAACTAGGGCAGAACACTGAAGCTTTCTTT. This translates into CASDKLGQNTEAFF.

The rearrangement links TRBV6-4 to TRBJ2-1; D is undetermined. The CDR3 length is 13 residues. Germline assignment: CDR1 MRHNA and CDR2 SNTAGT. The ends were cut back, 2 bases at V and 6 bases at J, with 8 bases in the middle. The chain's CDR3 is CASSDGQSNEQFF. The CDR3, as DNA: TGTGCCAGCAGTGACGGGCAGTCCAATGAGCAGTTCTTC.

The J gene is TRBJ2-5, the V gene TRBV5-3; 9 nucleotides match TRBD1. TRBV5-3 counts as an open reading frame of uncertain function. Losses at the gene ends were 0 bases for V and 1 base for J; bases not matched to a gene: 7. This CDR3 is built from 17 residues. CDR3 region: CARSLGGGTGTQETQYF. The CDR3, as DNA: TGTGCCAGAAGCTTGGGAGGAGGGACAGGGACCCAAGAGACCCAGTACTTC.

CDR3 in DNA: TGTGCCAGCAGTGCTCTTCAATCAGGCTCTAACTATGGCTACACCTTC. Amino acid sequence: CASSALQSGSNYGYTF. The rearrangement uses TRBV2 and TRBJ1-2; D unclear. The CDR3 loop spans 16 amino acids. V was cut by 4 bases and J by 0 bases, with 15 bases left in between. Germline V gene lookup returns CDR1 SNHLY and CDR2 FYNNEI.

The J gene is TRBJ1-2, the V gene TRBV11-2; D remains unclear. The germline gives CDR1 SGHAT, CDR2 FQNNGV. The CDR3 is 12 residues long. Trimming removed 5 bases from V and 4 bases from J, with 8 bases in between. The CDR3 region has the DNA TGTGCCAGCAGCCCCGAGATCTATGGCTACACCTTC. Its protein product is CASSPEIYGYTF.

V usage is TRBV5-1 and J usage is TRBJ2-5, with 8 bases aligning to TRBD1. With 0 bases clipped from V and 5 bases from J, the junction kept 0 bases outside the gene matches. Germline CDR1 reads SGHRS; CDR2 reads YFSETQ. CDR3 length: 13 residues. The CDR3 protein is CASSLGTGETQYF. The CDR3 coding sequence is TGCGCCAGCAGCTTGGGGACAGGGGAGACCCAGTACTTC.

This chain uses TRBV30 with TRBJ2-7; a weak D match, TRBD2 (7 bases). The germline V gene has CDR1 GTSNPN and CDR2 SVGIG (reference sequence). Trimming took 0 bases from V and 3 from J, leaving 24 bases between them. CDR3 length equals 18 residues. CDR3 bases: TGTGCCTGGAGTGTATACCCTAGGGGGAGGGGAAGGATCTACGAGCAGTACTTC. Encoded protein: CAWSVYPRGRGRIYEQYF.

This rearrangement joins TRBV27 to TRBJ1-1, with D perhaps matching TRBD1 (6 bases). The germline CDR1 and CDR2 sequences are MNHEY and SMNVEV (reference sequence). The V gene lost 0 bases and the J gene lost 5 bases, with 13 bases spanning the gap. The CDR3 contains 15 residues. CDR3 in DNA: TGTGCCAGCAGTTTATCGAGCAGGGGAGGGACTGAAGCTTTCTTT. This codes for CASSLSSRGGTEAFF.

This chain joins TRBV30 and TRBJ2-7; 9 bases agree with TRBD2. Germline CDR1 GTSNPN, CDR2 SVGIG (reference sequence). This CDR3 has 14 amino acids. Unmatched junction bases numbered 3, after V lost 3 bases and J lost 0 bases. DNA of the CDR3: TGTGCCTGGAGCCTAGCGGGGAGCTCCTACGAGCAGTACTTC. It specifies CAWSLAGSSYEQYF.

The chain employs TRBV9 and TRBJ2-1; 9 bases are shared with TRBD1. Germline assignment: CDR1 SGDLS and CDR2 YYNGEE. With 3 bases clipped from V and 9 bases from J, the junction kept 10 bases outside the gene matches. This CDR3 region has 15 residues. CDR3 region: CASSAGQGISSEQFF. CDR3 DNA sequence: TGTGCCAGCAGCGCTGGACAGGGGATTTCCAGTGAGCAGTTCTTC.